What follows are 22 T cell receptor beta chains derived from one specimen sequenced in a study of T cell clusters in autoimmune cytopenias. One tube held mixed TRB-A and TRB-B primer pools for touch-down PCR. For each CDR3 protein, TCRdb gives one entry from its re-call of the multiplex PCR reads, without DNA. The sample totals 2,000 to 2,500 distinct CDR3 sequences. Each sample's input was 200 to 300 ng genomic DNA, 30,000 to 45,000 genome equivalents. Sequencing was performed on peripheral blood. These receptors came from a human donor with an autoimmune cytopenia or autoimmune hepatitis (not recorded which).

This clonotype is identified as medium-sized (0.01 to 0.1%) from frequency. The rearrangement uses TRBV29-1 and TRBJ2-5. This CDR3 contains 13 residues. Looked up from germline, CDR1 is SQVTM and CDR2 is ANQGSEA. CDR3: CSVEDRRSETQYF.

The chain combines TRBV29-1 with TRBJ2-3; TCRdb selects TRBD1, and the lack of DNA leaves this call unchecked. The CDR3 has 13 residues. The germline V gene encodes CDR1 SQVTM and CDR2 ANQGSEA. CDR3 region: CSVESGSTDTQYF.

CDR3 in amino acids: CARGLAGADTQYF. The chain joins TRBV30 to TRBJ2-3; TCRdb names TRBD2, which stays unverified in the absence of DNA. CDR1 and CDR2 from the germline V gene are GTSNPN and SVGIG (reference sequence). This CDR3 contains 13 residues.

This clonotype ranks as medium-sized in terms of frequency. The chain carries TRBV30 and TRBJ2-7. CDR1 and CDR2 (germline): GTSNPN, SVGIG (reference sequence). The CDR3 loop spans 11 amino acids. The CDR3 reads CAWSQSYEQYF.

The rearrangement joins TRBV5-6 to TRBJ2-5. The length of the CDR3 is 13 residues. CDR1 is SGHDT, CDR2 YYEEEE, per germline. The CDR3 sequence is CASSRVSRETQYF.

The chain links TRBV11-2 to TRBJ1-1; TCRdb indicates TRBD1, and absent DNA this call remains unverified. CDR1 and CDR2 (germline): SGHAT, FQNNGV. The length of the CDR3 is 14 residues. The CDR3 protein is CASSLGVRSTEAFF.

This sequence joins TRBV6-5 and TRBJ2-3; lacking DNA, the TRBD2 call made by TCRdb goes unchecked. Germline V gives CDR1 MNHEY, CDR2 SVGAGI. There are 15 residues in the CDR3. CDR3 in amino acids: CASSPSFGDIDTQYF.

The rearrangement joins TRBV5-5 to TRBJ1-6. CDR3 length equals 14 residues. Germline CDR1 reads SGHKS; CDR2 reads YYEKEE (reference sequence). CDR3 residues: CASSLGQPNSPLHF.

V gene TRBV7-3 combines with J gene TRBJ2-5; TCRdb reports TRBD1, a call that lacks DNA to check it against. Germline CDR1 is SGHTA and CDR2 is FQGTGA. The CDR3 covers 15 residues. The CDR3: CASSLGADLQETQYF.

The CDR3 loop is CASSGLNKETQYF. The chain couples TRBV5-8 to TRBJ2-5; TCRdb picks TRBD2, but there is no DNA to check that call. The CDR3 has 13 amino acids. Germline CDR1 SGHTS, CDR2 YDEGEE.

The chain employs TRBV5-4 and TRBJ2-3; TCRdb picks TRBD2, but there is no DNA to check that call. Looked up from germline, CDR1 is SGHNT and CDR2 is YYREEE (reference sequence). CDR3 size: 14 residues. The CDR3: CASSAGLVKDTQYF.

By frequency, this clonotype is medium-sized. V gene TRBV6-5 combines with J gene TRBJ2-5; TCRdb proposes TRBD1, but this gene call is untestable without DNA. CDR1 and CDR2 (germline): MNHEY, SVGAGI. This CDR3 comprises 15 residues. This CDR3 is CASRRQGIPRETQYF.

CDR3 protein: CASSLMGQQYNSPLHF. V is TRBV5-5 and J is TRBJ1-6; TCRdb's assignment of TRBD1 cannot be checked, as there is no DNA. The CDR3 spans 16 residues. Per the germline V gene, CDR1 is SGHKS and CDR2 is YYEKEE (reference sequence).

Measured by frequency, this clonotype is medium-sized. The chain recombines TRBV19 with TRBJ2-6; there is no DNA to check the TCRdb D call of TRBD1. The CDR3 is made up of 18 amino acids. The germline CDR1 and CDR2 sequences are LNHDA and SQIVND (reference sequence). CDR3 protein: CASSILTGGASGANVLTF.

The chain uses TRBV5-6 and TRBJ2-1; TCRdb reports TRBD2, a call that lacks DNA to check it against. Per germline, CDR1 SGHDT and CDR2 YYEEEE. The CDR3 extends over 21 amino acids. CDR3 amino acids: CASSFVWSRTSGGGSYNEQFF.

The genes are TRBV5-4 and TRBJ1-2; checking the TCRdb D call of TRBD1 is not possible without DNA. This CDR3 has 18 residues. From germline, CDR1 is SGHNT and CDR2 YYREEE (reference sequence). CDR3 sequence reads: CASSSRTGAFDYGQGYTF.

The rearrangement uses TRBV20-1 and TRBJ2-3; the D gene TCRdb calls, TRBD1, cannot be checked with no DNA. Germline V lookup: CDR1 DFQATT, CDR2 SNEGSKA (reference sequence). The CDR3 runs to 13 residues. CDR3 amino acids: CSARDWAPDTQYF.

Its frequency marks this clonotype as medium-sized (0.01 to 0.1%). The chain is built from TRBV19 and TRBJ2-7; no DNA is available, so the TRBD1 call from TCRdb remains unchecked. The CDR3 has 14 residues. Germline lookup yields CDR1 LNHDA and CDR2 SQIVND (reference sequence). CDR3 region: CASAPGLMTYEQYF.

The rearrangement links TRBV9 to TRBJ2-1; the TCRdb call, TRBD2, lacks DNA for checking. The CDR3 length is 14 residues. CDR1 is SGDLS and CDR2 is YYNGEE in the germline V gene. CDR3 protein: CASSVDGGAGEQFF.

CDR3 residues: CASSEKGAQPQHF. The chain combines TRBV6-4 with TRBJ1-5; TCRdb gives TRBD1 as the D gene, but with no DNA this cannot be confirmed. Germline CDR1 and CDR2: MRHNA and SNTAGT. There are 13 residues in the CDR3.

The chain has TRBV6-1 and TRBJ1-6; as DNA is missing, the TRBD1 call by TCRdb cannot be tested. CDR1 and CDR2 from the germline V gene are MNHNS and SASEGT. CDR3 length: 16 amino acids. The CDR3 is CASSENVAGGNSPLHF.

The chain has TRBV7-6 and TRBJ2-1; TCRdb calls TRBD2, which cannot be checked without DNA. CDR3 length: 15 amino acids. CDR1 SGHVS and CDR2 FNYEAQ come from the germline V gene. This CDR3 reads CASSPGTSGDNEQLF. The full variable domain, completed using reference TRBV7-6 and TRBJ2-1, is GAGVSQSPRYKVTKRGQDVALRCDPISGHVSLYWYRQALGQGPEFLTYFNYEAQQDKSGLPNDRFSAERPEGSISTLTIQRTEQRDSAMYRCASSPGTSGDNEQLFGPGTRLTVL.